Listed below are T cell receptor beta chains from one sample, sequenced in a study of T-cell memory formation after mild COVID-19. TCRdb itself ran the 5' RACE reads through MiXCR, one entry per CDR3 protein. This table holds a few hundred thousand distinct CDR3 sequences, roughly 24% found once. The sequencing sample was made of PBMCs or a T cell subset sorted from them (not recorded which). These receptors all come from an adult woman who had mild COVID-19 (a few samples of this study predate the infection). Cell type and time point are not known. Each CDR3 is given with its conserved first and last residue. A D gene is named only where the DNA matches it firmly. Only part of the rows carry a size: once, few, many, or a class if the clone is expanded.

J: TRBJ2-1
V: TRBV6-4
D: .
size: few
DNA: TGTGCCAGCAGGCTTAACTACAATGAGCAGTTCTTC
CDR3: CASRLNYNEQFF

J: TRBJ2-7
V: TRBV7-2
D: .
size: .
DNA: TGTGCCAGCAGCTTAGATCCGAATCCTAGAGAGCAGTACTTC
CDR3: CASSLDPNPREQYF

J: TRBJ1-2
V: TRBV6-5
D: .
size: .
DNA: TGTGCCACCGCGAGTGGGGGGCCAGAGTTCTATGGCTACACCTTC
CDR3: CATASGGPEFYGYTF

J: TRBJ2-3
V: TRBV12-3/TRBV12-4
D: .
size: few
DNA: TGTGCCAGCAGTTTCTCGGGATACACAGATACGCAGTATTTT
CDR3: CASSFSGYTDTQYF

J: TRBJ2-7
V: TRBV29-1
D: .
size: .
DNA: TGCAGCGTTGAAGAGTTTGAGTCAGGCGAGCAGTACTTC
CDR3: CSVEEFESGEQYF

J: TRBJ2-7
V: TRBV27
D: TRBD1
size: .
DNA: TGTGCCAGCAGTTTAAAACAGGGGATCTACGAGCAGTACTTC
CDR3: CASSLKQGIYEQYF

J: TRBJ2-6
V: TRBV7-8
D: .
size: few
DNA: TGTGCCAGCAGCACACGACTGATGTCTGGGGCCAACGTCCTGACTTTC
CDR3: CASSTRLMSGANVLTF

J: TRBJ2-1
V: TRBV12-3/TRBV12-4
D: TRBD1
size: many
DNA: TGTGCCAGCACCCTCTCGGACAGGGGGCAGGGTGAGCAGTTCTTC
CDR3: CASTLSDRGQGEQFF

J: TRBJ2-2
V: TRBV9
D: .
size: .
DNA: TGTGCCAGCAGCGTAGAGACGCTGAACACCGGGGAGCTGTTTTTT
CDR3: CASSVETLNTGELFF

J: TRBJ2-5
V: TRBV4-1
D: TRBD1
size: .
DNA: TGCGCCAGCAGCCAAGGCCCAGGGGGTTTGGAGACCCAGTACTTC
CDR3: CASSQGPGGLETQYF

J: TRBJ2-1
V: TRBV29-1
D: .
size: .
DNA: TGCAGCGTCGGACCCAGGAGGGAGCAGTTCTTC
CDR3: CSVGPRREQFF

J: TRBJ2-3
V: TRBV7-6
D: .
size: .
DNA: TGTGCCAGCAGCTACGACCCCGAGAGGGGTACAGATACGCAGTATTTT
CDR3: CASSYDPERGTDTQYF

J: TRBJ2-5
V: TRBV14
D: TRBD2
size: few
DNA: TGTGCCAGCAGCCAAGATCGACTAGCCGGGGGAGAGACCCAGTACTTC
CDR3: CASSQDRLAGGETQYF

J: TRBJ2-1
V: TRBV14
D: .
size: few
DNA: TGTGCCAGCAGCCAGGCGGGGTTCGGGCAGTTCTTC
CDR3: CASSQAGFGQFF

J: TRBJ2-2
V: TRBV7-2
D: .
size: many
DNA: TGTGCCAGCAGCCGCCCGGGGGGGGAGCTGTTTTTT
CDR3: CASSRPGGELFF

J: TRBJ2-1
V: TRBV4-2
D: .
size: .
DNA: TGTGCCGTAGCGAGCGAGTCCTACAATGAGCAGTTCTTC
CDR3: CAVASESYNEQFF

J: TRBJ1-5
V: TRBV7-2
D: TRBD1
size: few
DNA: TGTGCCAGCAGCTTAGGAGACAGGGAAGGAAGCAATCAGCCCCAGCATTTT
CDR3: CASSLGDREGSNQPQHF

J: TRBJ1-3
V: TRBV19
D: .
size: many
DNA: TGTGCCAGTAGTCCAGGGGGAAACACCATATATTTT
CDR3: CASSPGGNTIYF

J: TRBJ2-2
V: TRBV12-3/TRBV12-4
D: .
size: .
DNA: TGTGCCAGCAGCCCTACAGGGACGGCTGCCACCGGGGAGCTGTTTTTT
CDR3: CASSPTGTAATGELFF

J: TRBJ2-5
V: TRBV5-1
D: .
size: .
DNA: TGCGCCAGCAGCTTGGCGGACGGCGGAATGGGAGAGACCCAGTACTTC
CDR3: CASSLADGGMGETQYF

J: TRBJ2-7
V: TRBV5-1
D: .
size: .
DNA: TGCGCCAGCAGCTTGGCCTTGACAGGACACTACGAGCAGTACTTC
CDR3: CASSLALTGHYEQYF